These 26 T cell receptor beta chains were sequenced from one sample in a study of blood T cell repertoires in COVID-19. Method: immunoSEQ multiplex PCR; TCRdb's copy keeps in-frame clones and lacks some. The sample records 150,000 to 200,000 clones, 86% being singletons. Sequences were obtained from peripheral blood. These receptors were collected from a man aged 18 to 29 with acute or convalescent COVID-19.

The chain uses TRBV7-8 and TRBJ1-3, with D possibly TRBD1 on 5 matching bases. Germline loops: CDR1 SGHVS, CDR2 FQNEAQ. V gave up 1 base and J gave up 2 bases, with 6 bases separating them. The CDR3 runs to 14 residues. The CDR3 DNA follows: TGTGCCAGCAGCTTAGTCAGGGCTGGAAACACCATATATTTT. Protein sequence: CASSLVRAGNTIYF.

The rearrangement joins TRBV9 to TRBJ1-1; no reliable D call. This CDR3 has 14 residues. Trimming cost V 0 bases and J 4 bases, with 10 bases left between them. CDR1 SGDLS and CDR2 YYNGEE come from the germline V gene. CDR3 DNA: TGTGCCAGCAGCGTAGGTAACGGGATCACTGAAGCTTTCTTT. Encoded protein: CASSVGNGITEAFF.

The chain is built from TRBV15 and TRBJ2-7; D is possibly TRBD2 (5 bases). CDR1 and CDR2 from the germline V gene are LNHNV and YYDKDF (reference sequence). This CDR3 has 15 residues. The V and J ends lost 0 bases and 3 bases respectively, with 12 bases between them. The CDR3 nucleotides are TGTGCCACCAGCAGAGATTTTATGGCGGGCTACGAGCAGTACGTC. Translation: CATSRDFMAGYEQYV.

The genes are TRBV5-1 and TRBJ2-1; 13 positions agree with TRBD2. V was pared by 2 bases and J by 7 bases, with 3 bases of the junction left unmatched. The length of the CDR3 is 15 residues. CDR1 and CDR2 from the germline V gene are SGHRS and YFSETQ. For the CDR3, the DNA is TGCGCCAGCAGCTTAGGGACTAGCGGGGCAAATGAGCAGTTCTTC. This sequence encodes CASSLGTSGANEQFF.

The CDR3 coding sequence is TGTGCCAGCAGCCAAGGGGGTCGGGGCACCGGGGAGCTGTTTTTT. It translates to CASSQGGRGTGELFF. This chain uses TRBV3-1 (or the pseudogene TRBV3-2) with TRBJ2-2; tentatively, D is TRBD2 (5 bases). The CDR3 loop spans 15 amino acids. Germline V gene sequence: CDR1 LGHDT, CDR2 YNNKEL (reference sequence). V dropped 1 base and J dropped 4 bases, with 10 bases sitting between them.

V gene TRBV5-8 combines with J gene TRBJ1-5; no definite D call. The CDR3 is made up of 16 amino acids. Germline assignment: CDR1 SGHTS and CDR2 YDEGEE. The V end lost 5 bases, the J end lost 1 base, and 16 bases lay between the germline ends. The DNA for the CDR3 is TGTGCCAGCAGTCCCGACATAGGGAGGAGCAATCAGCCCCAGCATTTT. Translating gives CASSPDIGRSNQPQHF.

The genes are TRBV12-3 or TRBV12-4 and TRBJ1-2; D perhaps matches TRBD1 (5 bases). The CDR3 is made up of 13 amino acids. V lost 6 bases and J 7 bases, leaving 15 bases between the germline ends. Here the CDR3 DNA reads TGTGCCAGCAGGCCGACGGGACTTCTTGGCTACACCTTC. Amino acid sequence: CASRPTGLLGYTF.

This CDR3 reads CASSYLTGQEGYTF. CDR3 in DNA: TGTGCCAGCAGCTATCTGACAGGCCAAGAAGGCTACACCTTC. The V call is TRBV7-2, the J call TRBJ1-2; TRBD1 is a possible D gene (6 bases). Per germline, CDR1 SGHTA and CDR2 FQGNSA. The V end lost 4 bases, the J end lost 8 bases, and 17 bases lay between the germline ends. The CDR3 runs to 14 residues.

The rearrangement joins TRBV19 to TRBJ2-7; 15 nucleotides match TRBD2. The CDR3 has 16 amino acids. CDR1 and CDR2 (germline): LNHDA, SQIVND (reference sequence). The junction had 6 bases not matched to a gene; V was cut back by 3 bases and J by 6 bases. CDR3: CASSMEGLAGGVEQYV. The CDR3 DNA is TGTGCCAGTAGTATGGAGGGACTAGCGGGGGGAGTCGAGCAGTACGTC.

The chain uses TRBV27 and TRBJ1-2; D possibly corresponds to TRBD1 (6 bases). V was trimmed by 7 bases and J by 8 bases, leaving 17 bases between them. Germline loops: CDR1 MNHEY, CDR2 SMNVEV (reference sequence). CDR3 size: 13 residues. The CDR3 DNA follows: TGTGCCAGCAAAAGTCTGGGGGCTGGAGGCTACACCTTC. Encoded protein: CASKSLGAGGYTF.

The chain combines TRBV6-6 with TRBJ2-3, with TRBD2 matching 7 bases. Trimming removed 2 bases from V and 6 bases from J; junction bases left unmatched: 5. The germline V gene has CDR1 MNHNY and CDR2 SVGAGI (reference sequence). The CDR3 totals 14 residues. The DNA of the CDR3 is TGTGCCAGCAGTTACGTGGGGGGGTTGGATACGCAGTATTTT. Residues: CASSYVGGLDTQYF.

This clone was picked up one time. The rearrangement links TRBV25-1 to TRBJ1-1, with a tentative D call TRBD1 (6 bases). The germline CDR1 and CDR2 sequences are MGHDK and SYGVNS. This CDR3 is built from 14 residues. Between the trimmed V and J ends, which lost 4 bases and 3 bases, there was a span of 12 bases. The CDR3 DNA reads as TGTGCCAGCAGTGGCCTTCACAGGGACACTGAAGCTTTCTTT. It translates to CASSGLHRDTEAFF.

This clone was recorded only once. The chain joins TRBV14 to TRBJ2-5, with D possibly TRBD1 on 6 matching bases. Germline CDR1 is SGHDN and CDR2 is FVKESK. The CDR3 is made up of 16 amino acids. V dropped 1 base and J dropped 5 bases, with 17 bases sitting between them. The CDR3 spells CASSQGKQGMRETQYF. The CDR3 coding sequence is TGTGCCAGCAGCCAAGGAAAACAGGGAATGAGGGAGACCCAGTACTTC.

The rearrangement joins TRBV3-1 (or the pseudogene TRBV3-2) to TRBJ2-3, with no clear D. Germline CDR1 LGHDT, CDR2 YNNKEL (reference sequence). The CDR3 totals 13 residues. Trimming took off 3 bases at V and 0 bases at J, with 4 bases between the two ends. In DNA form, the CDR3 reads TGTGCCAGCAGCCATATTAGCACAGATACGCAGTATTTT. Protein: CASSHISTDTQYF.

The V call is TRBV4-1, the J call TRBJ1-5; no firm D call. The CDR3 is 13 residues long. The germline V gene encodes CDR1 MGHRA and CDR2 YSYEKL. Trimming shortened V by 0 bases and J by 5 bases, and 5 bases separated the two germline ends. CDR3 DNA sequence: TGCGCCAGCAGCCAAGATAACTATCAGCCCCAGCATTTT. It is translated as CASSQDNYQPQHF.

CDR3 sequence: CAGTSSDEQYF. DNA for the CDR3: TGTGCCGGGACAAGCTCGGACGAGCAGTACTTC. The chain is built from TRBV30 and TRBJ2-7; D may be TRBD1 (6 bases). V was cut by 8 bases and J by 5 bases, with 13 bases left in between. The germline V gene encodes CDR1 GTSNPN and CDR2 SVGIG (reference sequence). This CDR3 region has 11 residues.

The chain recombines TRBV7-3 with TRBJ2-2; TRBD1 agrees at 10 bases. CDR1 and CDR2 from the germline V gene are SGHTA and FQGTGA. The CDR3 loop spans 16 amino acids. V trimming: 5 bases; J trimming: 1 base; junction bases outside the gene matches: 4. DNA for the CDR3: TGTGCCAGCAGCCCCAGGGACAGGGGGAACACCGGGGAGCTGTTTTTT. Translating gives CASSPRDRGNTGELFF.

The chain combines TRBV30 with TRBJ1-5, with TRBD1 matching over 10 bases. The CDR3 spans 17 residues. Per the germline V gene, CDR1 is GTSNPN and CDR2 is SVGIG (reference sequence). V lost 0 bases to trimming and J lost 1 base; unmatched junction nucleotides: 6. The CDR3 loop is CAWSVRQGAVSNQPQHF. For the CDR3, the DNA is TGTGCCTGGAGTGTACGACAGGGGGCCGTGAGCAATCAGCCCCAGCATTTT.

The chain links TRBV10-1 to TRBJ2-2, with D unclear. The CDR3 covers 18 residues. V shed 3 bases and J shed 0 bases, with 17 bases lying between them. Germline V gene lookup returns CDR1 WNHNN and CDR2 SYGVQD (reference sequence). The CDR3 region has the DNA TGCGCCAGCAGTGATAAGTTTGCCAGGAACACGAACACCGGGGAGCTGTTTTTT. This gives the protein CASSDKFARNTNTGELFF.

The rearrangement links TRBV5-1 to TRBJ2-5; TRBD2 matches at 9 bases. This CDR3 contains 14 residues. Germline-derived CDR1 and CDR2 are SGHRS and YFSETQ. The V and J ends lost 2 bases and 4 bases, in that order; junction bases with no gene match: 3. CDR3 bases: TGCGCCAGCAGCTTAGCGGGGGGAGGAGAGACCCAGTACTTC. Translation: CASSLAGGGETQYF.

V gene TRBV30 combines with J gene TRBJ1-5, with a tentative D call TRBD1 (6 bases). Trimming took 2 bases from V and 4 from J, leaving 9 bases between them. Per the germline V gene, CDR1 is GTSNPN and CDR2 is SVGIG (reference sequence). The CDR3 extends over 13 amino acids. CDR3 nucleotide sequence: TGTGCCTGGAGTTTTGGACAGAATCAGCCCCAGCATTTT. Translation: CAWSFGQNQPQHF.

J is TRBJ2-2 and V is TRBV7-8, with 7 nucleotides matching TRBD2. Germline lookup yields CDR1 SGHVS and CDR2 FQNEAQ. V lost 6 bases and J lost 2; bases outside the gene matches: 12. There are 17 residues in the CDR3. The CDR3 nucleotides are TGTGCCAGCAGTCGCCCCGGGACTACACTAAACACCGGGGAGCTGTTTTTT. It yields the protein CASSRPGTTLNTGELFF. The whole variable domain, filled in from reference TRBV7-8 and TRBJ2-2, reads GAGVSQSPRYKVAKRGQDVALRCDPISGHVSLFWYQQALGQGPEFLTYFQNEAQLDKSGLPSDRFFAERPEGSVSTLKIQRTQQEDSAVYLCASSRPGTTLNTGELFFGEGSRLTVL.

The chain uses TRBV6-2 or TRBV6-3 and TRBJ2-3; the D is unclear. The germline V gene has CDR1 MNHEY and CDR2 SVGEGT. The CDR3 has 13 amino acids. Between the trimmed V and J ends, which lost 5 bases and 2 bases, there was a span of 8 bases. This CDR3 reads CASSPPYTDTQYF. In DNA form, the CDR3 reads TGTGCCAGCAGTCCCCCGTACACAGATACGCAGTATTTT.

This chain joins TRBV5-8 and TRBJ2-7; tentatively, D is TRBD1 (5 bases). The germline gives CDR1 SGHTS, CDR2 YDEGEE. V was cut by 4 bases and J by 4 bases, with 21 bases left in between. The CDR3 consists of 16 residues. CDR3 bases: TGTGCCAGCAGCCTTCTATGGATTAACAGGTCATACGAGCAGTACTTC. Protein sequence: CASSLLWINRSYEQYF.

V is TRBV5-3 and J is TRBJ2-5; D gene ambiguous. TRBV5-3 is an open reading frame, and its role is uncertain. Trimming cost V 0 bases and J 6 bases, with 9 bases left between them. This CDR3 has 13 amino acids. The CDR3 DNA follows: TGTGCCAGAAGCTTGGCTGACTCGAAGACCCAGTACTTC. The encoded protein is CARSLADSKTQYF.

The CDR3 is CASSWQYTGELFF. CDR3 in DNA: TGTGCCAGTAGTTGGCAGTACACCGGGGAGCTGTTTTTT. The chain has TRBV19 and TRBJ2-2; no reliable D call. In germline, CDR1 is LNHDA, CDR2 SQIVND (reference sequence). Deletions cut 5 bases from V and 3 bases from J, with 7 bases between. The CDR3 consists of 13 residues.